The clone carrying this TCR beta chain has just a few counts. The antigen is undetermined. The data originate from a study of breast tumors, draining lymph nodes, adjacent tissues. TCRdb independently ran MiXCR on the multiplex PCR reads; one entry per CDR3 protein. The data hold 200,000 to 250,000 distinct CDR3 sequences, with less than 40% observed a single time. General study points: Findings are consistent with lymph node origin and intratumoral expansion of most tumor T cells. Luminal-like breast cancer showed significantly higher tumor–nontumor repertoire similarity than basal-like.

The germline V gene has CDR1 MNHNY and CDR2 SVGAGI (reference sequence). This CDR3 comprises 17 residues. With V trimmed by 5 bases and J by 8 bases, 18 bases remained unmatched. Breast cancer patients provided tissue from their axillary draining lymph nodes. The sample comprised axillary lymph node tissue. J is TRBJ1-2 and V is TRBV6-6, with TRBD1 identical over 9 bases. The sequence derives from a female donor with breast cancer. Some clones in this sample may be carry-over from other donors' samples. CDR3 nucleotide sequence: TGTGCCAGCAGTCCTCCGACAGGGGGTGGCCAACTACGGGGCTACACCTTC. Translation gives CASSPPTGGGQLRGYTF.